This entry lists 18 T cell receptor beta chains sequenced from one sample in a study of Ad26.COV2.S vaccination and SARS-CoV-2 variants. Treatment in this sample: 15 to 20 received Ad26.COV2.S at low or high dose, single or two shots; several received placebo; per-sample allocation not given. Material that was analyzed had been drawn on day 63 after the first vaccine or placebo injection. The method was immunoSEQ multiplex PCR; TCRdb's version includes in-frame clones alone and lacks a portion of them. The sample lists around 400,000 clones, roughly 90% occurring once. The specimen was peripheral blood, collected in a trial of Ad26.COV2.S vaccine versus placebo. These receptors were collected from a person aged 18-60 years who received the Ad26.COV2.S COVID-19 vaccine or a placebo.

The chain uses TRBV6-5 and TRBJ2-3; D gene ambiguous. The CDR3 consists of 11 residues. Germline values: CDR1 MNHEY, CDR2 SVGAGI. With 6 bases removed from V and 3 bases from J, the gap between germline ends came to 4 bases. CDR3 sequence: CASSQTDTQYF. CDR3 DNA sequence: TGTGCCAGCAGCCAAACAGATACGCAGTATTTT.

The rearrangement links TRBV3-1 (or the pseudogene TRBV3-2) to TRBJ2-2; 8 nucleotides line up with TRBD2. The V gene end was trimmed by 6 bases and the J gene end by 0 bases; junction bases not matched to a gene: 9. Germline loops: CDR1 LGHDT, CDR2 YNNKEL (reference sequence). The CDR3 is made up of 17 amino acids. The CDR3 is CASSHRFSGTNTGELFF. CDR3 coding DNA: TGTGCCAGCAGTCACCGGTTTAGCGGGACGAACACCGGGGAGCTGTTTTTT.

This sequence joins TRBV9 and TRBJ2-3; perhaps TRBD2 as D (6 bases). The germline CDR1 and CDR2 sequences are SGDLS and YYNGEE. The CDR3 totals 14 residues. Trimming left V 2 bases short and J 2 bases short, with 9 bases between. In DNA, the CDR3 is TGTGCCAGCAGCGTTCGGGACTCCACAGATACGCAGTATTTT. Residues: CASSVRDSTDTQYF.

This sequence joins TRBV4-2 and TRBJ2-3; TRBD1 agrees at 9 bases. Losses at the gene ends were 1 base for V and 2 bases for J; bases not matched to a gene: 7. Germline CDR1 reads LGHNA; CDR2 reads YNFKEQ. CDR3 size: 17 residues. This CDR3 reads CASSQAGTGKSTDTQYF. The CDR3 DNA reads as TGTGCCAGCAGCCAAGCCGGGACAGGGAAATCCACAGATACGCAGTATTTT.

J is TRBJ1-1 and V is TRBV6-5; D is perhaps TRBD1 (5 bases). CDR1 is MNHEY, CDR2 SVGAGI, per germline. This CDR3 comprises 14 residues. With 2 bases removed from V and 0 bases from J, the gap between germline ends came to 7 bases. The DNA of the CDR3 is TGTGCCAGCAGTTACAGGGGAGTGAACACTGAAGCTTTCTTT. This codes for CASSYRGVNTEAFF.

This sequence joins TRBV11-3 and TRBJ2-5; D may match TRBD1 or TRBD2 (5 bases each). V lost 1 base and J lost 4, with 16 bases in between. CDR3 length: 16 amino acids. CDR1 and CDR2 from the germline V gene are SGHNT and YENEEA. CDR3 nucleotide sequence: TGTGCCAGCAGCTTAGGGGCTAGCAGGGCCGGAGAGACCCAGTACTTC. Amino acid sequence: CASSLGASRAGETQYF.

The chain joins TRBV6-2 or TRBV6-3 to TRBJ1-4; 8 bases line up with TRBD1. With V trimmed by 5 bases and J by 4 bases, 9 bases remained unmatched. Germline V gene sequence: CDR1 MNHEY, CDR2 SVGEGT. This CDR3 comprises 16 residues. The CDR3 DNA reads TGTGCCAGCAGTCTTCCAGGGGGCGTCGATAATGAAAAACTGTTTTTT. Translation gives CASSLPGGVDNEKLFF.

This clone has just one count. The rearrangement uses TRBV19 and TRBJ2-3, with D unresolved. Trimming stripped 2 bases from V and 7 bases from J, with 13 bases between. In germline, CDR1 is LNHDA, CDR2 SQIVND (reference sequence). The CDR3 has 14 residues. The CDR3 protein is CASSIYDGLNTQYF. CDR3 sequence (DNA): TGTGCCAGTAGTATATACGACGGCTTGAATACGCAGTATTTT.

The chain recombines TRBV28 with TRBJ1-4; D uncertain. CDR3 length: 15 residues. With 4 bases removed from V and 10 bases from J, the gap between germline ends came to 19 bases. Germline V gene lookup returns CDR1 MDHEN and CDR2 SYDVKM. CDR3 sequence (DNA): TGTGCCAGCAGTTCCGTACTCGGAACCTCGATAAAACTGTTTTTT. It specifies CASSSVLGTSIKLFF.

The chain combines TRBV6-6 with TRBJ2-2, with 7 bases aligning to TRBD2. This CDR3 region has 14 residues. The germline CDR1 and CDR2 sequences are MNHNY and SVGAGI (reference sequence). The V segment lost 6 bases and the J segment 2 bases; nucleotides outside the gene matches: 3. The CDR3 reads CASRPSGNTGELFF. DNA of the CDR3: TGTGCCAGCAGACCTAGCGGAAACACCGGGGAGCTGTTTTTT.

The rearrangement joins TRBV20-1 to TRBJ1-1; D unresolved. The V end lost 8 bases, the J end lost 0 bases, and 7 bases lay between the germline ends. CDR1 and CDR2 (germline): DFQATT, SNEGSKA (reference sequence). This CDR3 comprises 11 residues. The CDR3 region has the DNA TGCAGTTCAGAGTTGAACACTGAAGCTTTCTTT. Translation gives CSSELNTEAFF.

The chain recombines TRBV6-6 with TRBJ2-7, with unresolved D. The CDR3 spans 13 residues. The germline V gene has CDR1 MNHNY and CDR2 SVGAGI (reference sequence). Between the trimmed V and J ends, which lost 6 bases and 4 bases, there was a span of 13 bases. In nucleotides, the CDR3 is TGTGCCAGCAGAATCAAGGATTCTTACGAGCAGTACTTC. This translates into CASRIKDSYEQYF.

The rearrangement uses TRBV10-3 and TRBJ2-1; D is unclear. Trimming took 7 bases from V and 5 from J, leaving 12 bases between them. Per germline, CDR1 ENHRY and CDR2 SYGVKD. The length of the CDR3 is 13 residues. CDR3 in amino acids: CAIIDLVHNEQFF. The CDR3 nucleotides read TGTGCCATCATAGATCTAGTCCACAATGAGCAGTTCTTC.

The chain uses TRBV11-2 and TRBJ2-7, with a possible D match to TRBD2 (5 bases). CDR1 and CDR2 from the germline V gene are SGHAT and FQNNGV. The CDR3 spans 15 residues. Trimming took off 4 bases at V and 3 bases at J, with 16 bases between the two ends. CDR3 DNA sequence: TGTGCCAGCAGCTCCCGGGGTTTAGGAAACTACGAGCAGTACTTC. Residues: CASSSRGLGNYEQYF.

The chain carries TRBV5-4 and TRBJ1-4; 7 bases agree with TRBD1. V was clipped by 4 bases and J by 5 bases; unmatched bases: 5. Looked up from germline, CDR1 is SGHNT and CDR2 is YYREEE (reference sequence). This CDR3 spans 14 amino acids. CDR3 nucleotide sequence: TGTGCCAGCAGCCAGACAGGGTCAAATGAAAAACTGTTTTTT. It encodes CASSQTGSNEKLFF.

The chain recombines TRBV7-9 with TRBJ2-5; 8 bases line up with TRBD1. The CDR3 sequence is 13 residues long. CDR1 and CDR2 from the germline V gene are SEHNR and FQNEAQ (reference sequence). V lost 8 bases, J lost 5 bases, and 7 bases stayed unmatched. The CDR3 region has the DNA TGTGCCAGCCGACCAGGGGGCAGGGAGACCCAGTACTTC. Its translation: CASRPGGRETQYF. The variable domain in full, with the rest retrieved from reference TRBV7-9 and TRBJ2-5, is DTGVSQNPRHKITKRGQNVTFRCDPISEHNRLYWYRQTLGQGPEFLTYFQNEAQLEKSRLLSDRFSAERPKGSFSTLEIQRTEQGDSAMYLCASRPGGRETQYFGPGTRLLVL.

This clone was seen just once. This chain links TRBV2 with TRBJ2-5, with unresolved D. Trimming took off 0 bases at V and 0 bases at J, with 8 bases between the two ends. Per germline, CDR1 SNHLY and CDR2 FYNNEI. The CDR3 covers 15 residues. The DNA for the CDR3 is TGTGCCAGCAGTGAAGCCGACCGGAACCAAGAGACCCAGTACTTC. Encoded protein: CASSEADRNQETQYF. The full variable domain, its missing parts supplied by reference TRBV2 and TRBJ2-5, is EPEVTQTPSHQVTQMGQEVILRCVPISNHLYFYWYRQILGQKVEFLVSFYNNEISEKSEIFDDQFSVERPDGSNFTLKIRSTKLEDSAMYFCASSEADRNQETQYFGPGTRLLVL.

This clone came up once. CDR3 coding DNA: TGTGCCAGCAGAGGGGCGGGGGGCTACAATGAGCAGTTCTTC. Its protein product is CASRGAGGYNEQFF. The chain recombines TRBV6-5 with TRBJ2-1; 8 bases match TRBD2. Germline CDR1 reads MNHEY; CDR2 reads SVGAGI. With V trimmed by 6 bases and J by 3 bases, 4 bases remained unmatched. This CDR3 is 14 amino acids long.